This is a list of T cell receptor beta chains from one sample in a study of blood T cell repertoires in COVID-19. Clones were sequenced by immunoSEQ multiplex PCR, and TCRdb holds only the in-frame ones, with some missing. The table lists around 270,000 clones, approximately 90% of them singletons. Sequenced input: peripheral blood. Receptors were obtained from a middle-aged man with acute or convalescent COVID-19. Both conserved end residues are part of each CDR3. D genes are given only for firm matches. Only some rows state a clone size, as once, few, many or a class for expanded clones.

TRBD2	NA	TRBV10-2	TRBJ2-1	TGCGCCAGCAGTAGGACTAGCGGGGGGTCCCTGGATGAGCAGTTCTTC	CASSRTSGGSLDEQFF
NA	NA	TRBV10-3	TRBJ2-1	TGTGCCATCAGGCAGGGTCAAAACAATGAGCAGTTCTTC	CAIRQGQNNEQFF
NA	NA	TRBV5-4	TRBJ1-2	TGTGCCAGCAGCTTAGAGGACTATGGCTACACCTTC	CASSLEDYGYTF
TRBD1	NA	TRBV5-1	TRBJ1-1	TGCGCCAGCAGCCAAGGACAGGGACTCTTGAACACTGAAGCTTTCTTT	CASSQGQGLLNTEAFF
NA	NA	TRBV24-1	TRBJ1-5	TGTGCCACCAGTGATTTGGGAGTCAATCAGCCCCAGCATTTT	CATSDLGVNQPQHF
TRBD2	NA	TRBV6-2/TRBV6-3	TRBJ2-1	TGTGCCAGCAGTTACCCCGGGACTAGCGGGGGGACCTCCTACAATGAGCAGTTCTTC	CASSYPGTSGGTSYNEQFF
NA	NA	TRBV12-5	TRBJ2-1	TGTGCTAGTGGTTTGGTGATCGGTGATGAGCAGTTCTTC	CASGLVIGDEQFF
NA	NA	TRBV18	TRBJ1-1	TGTGCCAGCTCACCCACTAGAACTGAAGCTTTCTTT	CASSPTRTEAFF
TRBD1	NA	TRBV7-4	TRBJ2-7	TGTGCCAGCAGCCCGCACAGGGGTCTATACGAGCAGTACTTC	CASSPHRGLYEQYF
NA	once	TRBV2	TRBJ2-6	TGTGCCAGCTCCTACTCTGGGGCCAACGTCCTGACTTTC	CASSYSGANVLTF
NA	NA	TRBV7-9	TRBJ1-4	TGTGCCAGCAGCTTAAGTGCCCGGGAAAAACTGTTTTTT	CASSLSAREKLFF
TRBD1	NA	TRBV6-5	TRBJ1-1	TGTGCCAGCAGTTATACCGGACAGGGGGAGGAAGCTTTCTTT	CASSYTGQGEEAFF
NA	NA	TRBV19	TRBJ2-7	TGTGCCAGTAGTATAACAGGGACCTACGAGCAGTACTTC	CASSITGTYEQYF
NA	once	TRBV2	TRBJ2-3	TGTGCCAGCAGTTTTCCTCGAGCAGGGCGGAGAACAGATACGCAGTATTTT	CASSFPRAGRRTDTQYF
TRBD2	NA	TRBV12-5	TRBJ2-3	TGTGCTAGTGGTTTTGGGCGGGGGGAAGCAGATACGCAGTATTTT	CASGFGRGEADTQYF
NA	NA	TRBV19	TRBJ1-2	TGTGCCAGTAGTATAGAAAGCTTAAAACCCTACACCTTC	CASSIESLKPYTF
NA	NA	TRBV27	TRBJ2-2	TGTGCCGTCGGGGCCGGGGAGCTGTTTTTT	CAVGAGELFF
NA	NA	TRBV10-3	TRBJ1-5	TGTGCCTCCCTGGACGACAGTCTTAATCAGCCCCAGCATTTT	CASLDDSLNQPQHF
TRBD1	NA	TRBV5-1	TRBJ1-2	TGCGCCAGCAGCTTGGGGACAGGGGGCGGCTACACCTTC	CASSLGTGGGYTF
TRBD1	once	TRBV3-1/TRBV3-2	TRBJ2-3	TGTGCCAGCAGCCAGAACCGACAGGGTACGCAGTATTTT	CASSQNRQGTQYF
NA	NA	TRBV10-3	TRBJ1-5	TGTGCCATCAGTGAGTCCCCAGGCGGGGCTCAGCCCCAGCATTTT	CAISESPGGAQPQHF
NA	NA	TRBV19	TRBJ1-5	TGTGCCAGTAGTATCACGACAGGAGCTGCCCAGGGGCCCCAGCATTTT	CASSITTGAAQGPQHF
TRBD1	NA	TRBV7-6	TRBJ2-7	TGTGCCAGCAGCCAGACGGGGACAGGGCCCTACGAGCAGTACTTC	CASSQTGTGPYEQYF
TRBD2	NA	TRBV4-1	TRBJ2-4	TGCGCCAGCAGCCAAGTGGGGGGGACGAAAGCCAAAAACATTCAGTACTTC	CASSQVGGTKAKNIQYF
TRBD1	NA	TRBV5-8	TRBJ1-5	TGTGCCAGCAGCTTTTTGCCGGGGACAGACAATCAGCCCCAGCATTTT	CASSFLPGTDNQPQHF
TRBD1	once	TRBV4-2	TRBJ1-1	TGTGCCAGCAGCCAGGACAGGATGAACACTGAGGCTTTCTTT	CASSQDRMNTEAFF
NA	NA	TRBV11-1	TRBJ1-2	TGTGCCAGCAGCCCCTCACGGGGGGGATACTATGGCTACACCTTC	CASSPSRGGYYGYTF
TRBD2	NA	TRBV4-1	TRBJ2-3	TGCGCCAGCAGCCAAAGTGTCGGGGGGGCAGATACGCAGTATTTT	CASSQSVGGADTQYF
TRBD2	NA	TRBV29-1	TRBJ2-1	TGCAGCGTTGAAACTAGCGGGGGGGGAGAGCAGTTCTTC	CSVETSGGGEQFF
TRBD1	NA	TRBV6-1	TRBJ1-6	TGTGCCAGCAGTGAAGAGGGGGCAGGTAATTCACCCCTCCACTTT	CASSEEGAGNSPLHF
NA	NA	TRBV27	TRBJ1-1	TGTGCCAGCAGTTCGTACACTGAAGCTTTCTTT	CASSSYTEAFF
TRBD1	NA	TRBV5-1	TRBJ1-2	TGCGCCAGCAGCTTGGGGACCTGGGGGACCTCAACAGGGGAGGGCTACACCTTC	CASSLGTWGTSTGEGYTF
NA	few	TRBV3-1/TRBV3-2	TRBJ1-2	TGTGCCAGCAGCCAGTTACAGGGCCTCGATGGCTACACCTTC	CASSQLQGLDGYTF
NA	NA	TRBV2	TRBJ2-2	TGTGCCAGCAGTGGGTGGACTTCGAACACCGGGGAGCTGTTTTTT	CASSGWTSNTGELFF
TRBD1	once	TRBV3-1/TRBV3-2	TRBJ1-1	TGTGCCAGCAGCGACGTAGGGGGCGCCAGCACTGAAGCTTTCTTT	CASSDVGGASTEAFF
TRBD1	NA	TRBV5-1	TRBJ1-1	TGCGCCAGCAGCCGTCAGGGGGCGCGGGACACTGAAGCTTTCTTT	CASSRQGARDTEAFF
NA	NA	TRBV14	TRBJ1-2	TGTGCCAGCAGCCAAGAGACGGCGGTTAATGGCTACACCTTC	CASSQETAVNGYTF
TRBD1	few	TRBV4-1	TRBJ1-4	TGCGCCAGCAGCCGAGACAGGGCCAGGTTCGAAAAACTGTTTTTT	CASSRDRARFEKLFF
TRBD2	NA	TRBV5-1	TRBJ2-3	TGCGCCAGCAGCTCTCGGTTAGCGGGGGATACGCAGTATTTT	CASSSRLAGDTQYF
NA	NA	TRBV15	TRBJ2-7	TGTGCCACCAGCACCGACAGTTACGAGCAGTACTTC	CATSTDSYEQYF
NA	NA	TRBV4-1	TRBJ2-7	TGCGCCAGCAGCCAAGATCTCGACACAACCTACGAGCAGTACTTC	CASSQDLDTTYEQYF
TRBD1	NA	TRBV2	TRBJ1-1	TGTGCCAGCAGTCTAACAGGGGGGAACACTGAAGCTTTCTTT	CASSLTGGNTEAFF
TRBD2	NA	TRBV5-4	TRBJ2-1	TGTGCCAGCAGCCCCGGCGGGACTAGCGGGGCTCTTGAGCAGTTCTTC	CASSPGGTSGALEQFF
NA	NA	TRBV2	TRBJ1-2	TGTGCCAGCAGTGAGGCGGGGGGGAGATATGGCTACACCTTC	CASSEAGGRYGYTF
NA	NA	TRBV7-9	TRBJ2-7	TGTGCCAGCAGCTTACAGGGGAGCTCCTACGAGCAGTACTTC	CASSLQGSSYEQYF